Shown below are 4 T cell receptor beta chains from a single sample sequenced in a study of blood T cell repertoires in COVID-19. The repertoire was sequenced with immunoSEQ multiplex PCR; TCRdb's copy has only in-frame clones and lacks some. The sample contains about 200,000 clones, more than 85% of which appear only once. Material: peripheral blood. These receptors originate from a man aged 35 to 55 with active or convalescent COVID-19.

The genes are TRBV29-1 and TRBJ1-5, with TRBD1 matching 11 bases. The CDR3 extends over 13 amino acids. Germline V gene sequence: CDR1 SQVTM, CDR2 ANQGSEA. With V trimmed by 6 bases and J by 5 bases, 3 bases remained unmatched. The CDR3 DNA follows: TGCAGCGTGGGGACAGGGGGTTATCAGCCCCAGCATTTT. This sequence encodes CSVGTGGYQPQHF.

This clone appeared a single time. The chain uses TRBV18 and TRBJ2-1, with D possibly being TRBD2 (5 bases). The CDR3 spans 12 residues. Trimming removed 2 bases at V and 11 bases at J, with 10 bases between. Germline V CDR1 and CDR2: KGHSH, LQKENI. The CDR3 DNA reads as TGTGCCAGCTCACCAGCGGAGCGGAAGCAGTTCTTC. Translated: CASSPAERKQFF.

CDR3 amino acids: CASSLRGGTEAFF. The CDR3 DNA is TGTGCCAGCAGTTTGCGGGGGGGCACTGAAGCTTTCTTT. This chain links TRBV28 with TRBJ1-1; D might be TRBD1 (5 bases). Trimming cost V 3 bases and J 4 bases, with 9 bases left between them. This CDR3 contains 13 residues. Germline V gene sequence: CDR1 MDHEN, CDR2 SYDVKM.

The chain links TRBV3-1 (or the pseudogene TRBV3-2) to TRBJ2-1; 14 positions match TRBD2. This CDR3 contains 16 residues. Trimming at V came to 3 bases and at J to 9 bases, leaving 7 bases not matched to a gene. Germline loops: CDR1 LGHDT, CDR2 YNNKEL (reference sequence). CDR3 sequence: CASSHRTSGRRSEQFF. The CDR3 bases are TGTGCCAGCAGCCATAGGACTAGCGGGAGGAGGAGTGAGCAGTTCTTC.